This entry lists 30 T cell receptor beta chains sequenced from one sample in a study of cytomegalovirus exposure and HLA in healthy donors. Researchers ran the PCR with 60 Vbeta and 13 Jbeta primers. The table came from immunoSEQ multiplex PCR; TCRdb's copy has only in-frame clones and leaves some out. This sample's table has around 77,000 clones. Source material: PBMCs. The source of these receptors is a man aged 50-59 years in good health and CMV-seropositive.

The chain links TRBV19 to TRBJ1-1; tentative D call: TRBD1 (5 bases). The CDR3 extends over 15 amino acids. CDR1 and CDR2 from the germline V gene are LNHDA and SQIVND (reference sequence). V lost 3 bases and J lost 0, with 11 bases in between. CDR3 DNA sequence: TGTGCCAGTAGTATGGGGAACAGGCTGAACACTGAAGCTTTCTTT. Amino acids: CASSMGNRLNTEAFF.

J is TRBJ2-5 and V is TRBV4-1, with D maybe TRBD2 (6 bases). V was trimmed by 4 bases and J by 5 bases, leaving 14 bases between them. The germline CDR1 and CDR2 sequences are MGHRA and YSYEKL. The CDR3 contains 14 residues. CDR3: CASSRVSGGETQYF. In DNA form, the CDR3 reads TGCGCCAGCAGCCGGGTTTCTGGGGGGGAGACCCAGTACTTC.

The chain carries TRBV4-2 and TRBJ2-5, with a possible D match to TRBD2 (5 bases). The CDR3 length is 15 residues. The germline gives CDR1 LGHNA, CDR2 YNFKEQ. Trimming shortened V by 3 bases and J by 4 bases, and 15 bases separated the two germline ends. Here the CDR3 reads CASSHTPGNLETQYF. The CDR3, as DNA: TGTGCCAGCAGCCACACCCCCGGGAATCTAGAGACCCAGTACTTC.

V and J are TRBV25-1 and TRBJ1-1; 7 nucleotides align to TRBD1. CDR1 MGHDK and CDR2 SYGVNS come from the germline V gene. This CDR3 has 13 amino acids. The junction had 9 bases not matched to a gene; V was cut back by 10 bases and J by 4 bases. DNA for the CDR3: TGTGCCACCATGACAGGGACGGGCACTGAAGCTTTCTTT. Protein product: CATMTGTGTEAFF.

The chain carries TRBV28 and TRBJ2-1; the match to TRBD2 covers 7 bases. This CDR3 contains 12 residues. The germline CDR1 and CDR2 sequences are MDHEN and SYDVKM. The V and J ends lost 8 bases and 15 bases, in that order; junction bases with no gene match: 13. CDR3 DNA: TGTGCCAGCTTTTCGGGGGGAGCTCGGCCGTTCTTC. Amino acid sequence: CASFSGGARPFF.

The chain combines TRBV4-1 with TRBJ1-2; no firm D call. Deletions cut 11 bases from V and 4 bases from J, with 14 bases between. This CDR3 has 12 amino acids. Germline-derived CDR1 and CDR2 are MGHRA and YSYEKL. This CDR3 is CAVWHQAYGYTF. In DNA, the CDR3 is TGCGCCGTCTGGCATCAGGCCTATGGCTACACCTTC.

The CDR3 coding sequence is TGCGCCAGCAGCTTCGAGTTTCCGGAAAAACTGTTTTTT. Translation: CASSFEFPEKLFF. The V call is TRBV5-1, the J call TRBJ1-4; D is ambiguous. V was clipped by 2 bases and J by 8 bases, with 10 bases between them. The CDR3 length is 13 residues. CDR1 is SGHRS and CDR2 is YFSETQ in the germline V gene.

The chain has TRBV6-1 and TRBJ1-5, with a weak D call TRBD1 (6 bases). Germline V gene lookup returns CDR1 MNHNS and CDR2 SASEGT. This CDR3 has 19 amino acids. The V gene lost 4 bases and the J gene lost 6 bases, with 28 bases spanning the gap. The CDR3 region is CASSVMVLWAGASGQPQHF. Here the CDR3 DNA reads TGTGCCAGCAGTGTAATGGTTCTGTGGGCAGGGGCGTCGGGTCAGCCCCAGCATTTT.

The chain uses TRBV30 and TRBJ2-2; 7 bases are shared with TRBD1. The germline CDR1 and CDR2 sequences are GTSNPN and SVGIG (reference sequence). This CDR3 has 14 amino acids. V lost 7 bases to trimming and J lost 5 bases; unmatched junction nucleotides: 10. The CDR3 DNA reads as TGTGCCTTATCGCAGGGGGACGGGACCGGGGAGCTGTTTTTT. It is translated as CALSQGDGTGELFF.

Comment on this clone: The CDR3 carries no conserved terminal phenylalanine or tryptophan, so it likely arises from a read error. No DNA is shown, since the ends of the CDR3 on it are uncertain; the CDR3 is the one TCRdb lists. This chain connects TRBV4-1 to TRBJ1-1; the listed D gene, TRBD1, was not tested against the DNA. The CDR3 is 16 residues long, ends included. Germline CDR1 and CDR2: MGHRA and YSYEKL. The CDR3 protein is CASSQEGTGTGGLQVR.

The chain combines TRBV5-1 with TRBJ1-4; D is perhaps TRBD1 (5 bases). Germline CDR1 SGHRS, CDR2 YFSETQ. This CDR3 comprises 14 residues. V was cut by 2 bases and J by 10 bases, with 15 bases left in between. CDR3 residues: CASSLTPRGGKLFF. As DNA, the CDR3 is TGCGCCAGCAGCTTAACCCCTAGGGGTGGAAAACTGTTTTTT.

CDR3 DNA: TGCGCCAGCAGCTTGGGGGACAGGGTTTTTCCCGGGGAGCTGTTTTTT. Its translation is CASSLGDRVFPGELFF. The J gene is TRBJ2-2, the V gene TRBV5-1, with TRBD1 matching over 9 bases. Germline V gene sequence: CDR1 SGHRS, CDR2 YFSETQ. CDR3 length: 16 residues. Germline trimming cut 0 bases from V and 6 bases from J; bases unmatched to any gene: 6.

This chain uses TRBV5-1 with TRBJ2-5; 10 bases match TRBD2. The germline V gene encodes CDR1 SGHRS and CDR2 YFSETQ. This CDR3 has 15 amino acids. V gave up 5 bases and J gave up 3 bases; unmatched junction bases: 7. DNA for the CDR3: TGCGCCAGCAGTTTCTGGACTAGCGGAGAAGAGACCCAGTACTTC. As protein: CASSFWTSGEETQYF.

V is TRBV7-9 and J is TRBJ2-1, with TRBD1 as a possible D gene (5 bases). CDR1 and CDR2 from the germline V gene are SEHNR and FQNEAQ (reference sequence). V was trimmed by 5 bases and J by 3 bases, leaving 11 bases between them. The CDR3 extends over 14 amino acids. The CDR3 bases are TGTGCCAGCAGCCGACAGTCGAACTACAATGAGCAGTTCTTC. It specifies CASSRQSNYNEQFF.

V and J are TRBV30 and TRBJ1-1; the D is unclear. The germline V gene encodes CDR1 GTSNPN and CDR2 SVGIG (reference sequence). The CDR3 contains 13 residues. Trimming took 2 bases from V and 5 from J, leaving 12 bases between them. This CDR3 is CAWSLPGGTEAFF. The CDR3 DNA follows: TGTGCCTGGAGTCTCCCTGGCGGGACTGAAGCTTTCTTT.

V and J are TRBV19 and TRBJ2-1; TRBD2 matches 8 bases. Germline V gene lookup returns CDR1 LNHDA and CDR2 SQIVND (reference sequence). The CDR3 is 15 amino acids. J gave up 0 bases and V 4 bases, and 2 bases lay outside the gene matches. The CDR3 is CASSRAGGSYNEQFF. The CDR3, as DNA: TGTGCCAGTAGTAGGGCGGGGGGCTCCTACAATGAGCAGTTCTTC.

This sequence joins TRBV18 and TRBJ1-1; 7 nucleotides line up with TRBD1. V shed 3 bases and J 1 base; nucleotides not matched to a gene: 5. The CDR3 spans 15 residues. The germline V gene encodes CDR1 KGHSH and CDR2 LQKENI. This chain's CDR3 is CASSPLDRANTEAFF. CDR3 nucleotides: TGTGCCAGCTCACCTTTAGACAGGGCGAACACTGAAGCTTTCTTT.

The chain uses TRBV5-1 and TRBJ2-3, with D perhaps TRBD1 (5 bases). Germline V CDR1 and CDR2: SGHRS, YFSETQ. The CDR3 runs 14 residues. Trimming shortened V by 1 base and J by 2 bases, and 8 bases separated the two germline ends. CDR3 loop: CASSLQGTTDTQYF. The DNA for the CDR3 is TGCGCCAGCAGCTTGCAGGGTACCACAGATACGCAGTATTTT.

The chain employs TRBV5-4 and TRBJ2-3; 8 positions match TRBD2. This CDR3 has 16 residues. The germline CDR1 and CDR2 sequences are SGHNT and YYREEE (reference sequence). The J segment lost 0 bases and the V segment lost 0 bases, leaving 3 bases of the junction unmatched. CDR3 nucleotides: TGTGCCAGCAGCTTGGGTGCGGGGGGCAGCACAGATACGCAGTATTTT. Its protein is CASSLGAGGSTDTQYF.

The chain combines TRBV6-1 with TRBJ2-7; TRBD1 agrees at 7 bases. The germline gives CDR1 MNHNS, CDR2 SASEGT. The CDR3 runs 13 residues. Trimming removed 6 bases from V and 2 bases from J; junction bases left unmatched: 4. The CDR3 here is CASSRDSAYEQYF. The CDR3 bases are TGTGCCAGCAGCCGGGACAGCGCCTACGAGCAGTACTTC.

The chain combines TRBV5-1 with TRBJ2-1; a weak D match, TRBD1 (6 bases). Per the germline V gene, CDR1 is SGHRS and CDR2 is YFSETQ. V shed 4 bases and J shed 4 bases, with 12 bases lying between them. This CDR3 contains 14 residues. CDR3 nucleotides: TGCGCCAGCAGCCCAGGGGACGAATACAATGAGCAGTTCTTC. Translated, it gives CASSPGDEYNEQFF. The whole variable domain, filled in from reference TRBV5-1 and TRBJ2-1, reads KAGVTQTPRYLIKTRGQQVTLSCSPISGHRSVSWYQQTPGQGLQFLFEYFSETQRNKGNFPGRFSGRQFSNSRSEMNVSTLELGDSALYLCASSPGDEYNEQFFGPGTRLTVL.

The rearrangement links TRBV7-9 to TRBJ1-3, with D unresolved. The CDR3 length is 14 residues. With 5 bases removed from V and 1 base from J, the gap between germline ends came to 9 bases. Looked up from germline, CDR1 is SEHNR and CDR2 is FQNEAQ (reference sequence). As DNA, the CDR3 is TGTGCCAGCAGCCTCCAGGATTCTGGAAACACCATATATTTT. Translation gives CASSLQDSGNTIYF.

The rearrangement joins TRBV5-1 to TRBJ1-1, with 9 positions matching TRBD1. V trimming: 0 bases; J trimming: 1 base; junction bases outside the gene matches: 1. The CDR3 spans 15 residues. Germline-derived CDR1 and CDR2 are SGHRS and YFSETQ. The CDR3 sequence is CASSLGDRANTEAFF. In DNA form, the CDR3 reads TGCGCCAGCAGCTTGGGGGACAGGGCGAACACTGAAGCTTTCTTT.

J is TRBJ2-7 and V is TRBV12-5; 10 nucleotides agree with TRBD2. This CDR3 has 16 residues. The J segment lost 0 bases and the V segment lost 6 bases, leaving 8 bases of the junction unmatched. The germline gives CDR1 LGHNT, CDR2 FRNRAP. The chain's CDR3 is CASGFTGTSASYEQYV. The CDR3, as DNA: TGTGCTAGTGGCTTCACCGGGACTAGCGCCTCCTACGAGCAGTACGTC.

The V and J genes are TRBV6-6 and TRBJ1-1, with 7 bases aligning to TRBD1. The CDR3 has 14 amino acids. Germline V gene sequence: CDR1 MNHNY, CDR2 SVGAGI (reference sequence). The ends lost 11 bases at V and 2 bases at J; junction bases unmatched: 11. CDR3 in amino acids: CAGGSGQPNTEAFF. CDR3 DNA sequence: TGTGCCGGCGGTTCGGGACAGCCTAACACTGAAGCTTTCTTT.

The chain carries TRBV6-1 and TRBJ1-5; D remains unclear. Trimming removed 7 bases from V and 3 bases from J, with 13 bases in between. The germline gives CDR1 MNHNS, CDR2 SASEGT. CDR3 size: 14 residues. This chain's CDR3 is CASTMERDNQPQHF. In DNA, the CDR3 is TGTGCCAGCACTATGGAACGGGACAATCAGCCCCAGCATTTT.

V and J are TRBV12-5 and TRBJ2-5; TRBD1 matches at 10 bases. Germline values: CDR1 LGHNT, CDR2 FRNRAP. The CDR3 consists of 14 residues. With 5 bases clipped from V and 5 bases from J, the junction kept 5 bases outside the gene matches. DNA for the CDR3: TGTGCTAGTGGTGCCGGGACAGGGGTGGAGACCCAGTACTTC. Amino acids: CASGAGTGVETQYF.

The J gene is TRBJ2-3, the V gene TRBV13; 7 bases are a match to TRBD1. Per the germline V gene, CDR1 is PRHDT and CDR2 is FYEKMQ (reference sequence). V shed 4 bases and J 12 bases; nucleotides not matched to a gene: 10. This CDR3 region has 13 residues. The CDR3 spells CASSYLGQRNQYF. Written as DNA, the CDR3 is TGTGCCAGCAGCTATTTGGGACAGAGAAACCAGTATTTT.

V and J are TRBV6-5 and TRBJ1-1, with 10 bases identical to TRBD1. V gave up 5 bases and J gave up 10 bases; unmatched junction bases: 10. The CDR3 consists of 14 residues. Germline V gene data show CDR1 as MNHEY and CDR2 as SVGAGI. The CDR3 spells CASSEGGTGARAFF. The CDR3 bases are TGTGCCAGCAGTGAAGGGGGGACAGGGGCTAGAGCTTTCTTT.

V gene TRBV6-4 combines with J gene TRBJ1-6; 9 bases align to TRBD1. After removal of 3 bases from V and 1 base from J, the junction contained 13 bases not matched to a gene. The CDR3 has 20 residues. Germline CDR1 MRHNA, CDR2 SNTAGT. In nucleotides, the CDR3 is TGTGCCAGCAGTGAGGGGGTGGGGACAGGGAAAGTGTCCTATAATTCACCCCTCCACTTT. Its translation: CASSEGVGTGKVSYNSPLHF.